This T cell receptor beta chain was sequenced in a study of T cell changes during pregnancy in multiple sclerosis. Germline V gene data show CDR1 as LNHDA and CDR2 as SQIVND (reference sequence). The CDR3 length is 14 residues. The J segment lost 6 bases and the V segment lost 7 bases, leaving 7 bases of the junction unmatched. Repertoires were generated with immunoSEQ multiplex PCR, while TCRdb's copy carries only in-frame clones and drops some. The sample holds over 35,000 clones; approximately 92% are singletons and the top ten take roughly 1.2%. The source is a female donor with multiple sclerosis, enrolled in a pregnancy study. V and J are TRBV19 and TRBJ1-5, with 9 bases matching TRBD1. The starting material was peripheral blood, obtained before pregnancy. DNA for the CDR3: TGTGCCAGTACCCACAGGGGGCCGGGTCAGCCCCAGCATTTT. Translated, it gives CASTHRGPGQPQHF. The whole variable domain, filled in from reference TRBV19 and TRBJ1-5, reads DGGITQSPKYLFRKEGQNVTLSCEQNLNHDAMYWYRQDPGQGLRLIYYSQIVNDFQKGDIAEGYSVSREKKESFPLTVTSAQKNPTAFYLCASTHRGPGQPQHFGDGTRLSIL.